Below, 27 T cell receptor beta chains from the same sample are listed, as sequenced in a study of shared clonotypes between healthy human individuals. Sequenced by immunoSEQ multiplex PCR; TCRdb stores in-frame clones only, minus some. The repertoire has some 630,000 clones, 55% to 75% of them found once; the top ten carry approximately 1.8%. Sequencing was performed on memory CD4+ T cells sorted from blood. Described subset: CD45RA-negative fraction. Every receptor here comes from a woman younger than 45 in good health.

V usage is TRBV19 and J usage is TRBJ1-1; the D gene is possibly TRBD1 (5 bases). The CDR3 totals 14 residues. Trimming pared 6 bases from V and 1 base from J, leaving 12 bases between. Germline V gives CDR1 LNHDA, CDR2 SQIVND (reference sequence). CDR3 in amino acids: CASRQGGRNTEAFF. DNA of the CDR3: TGTGCCAGTAGGCAGGGTGGGAGGAACACTGAAGCTTTCTTT.

This clone has just one count. This chain connects TRBV10-1 to TRBJ1-1; D call uncertain. The CDR3 length is 15 residues. Trimming cost V 0 bases and J 6 bases, with 14 bases left between them. Germline V lookup: CDR1 WNHNN, CDR2 SYGVQD (reference sequence). This CDR3 is CASSESGGLGAEAFF. The DNA of the CDR3 is TGCGCCAGCAGTGAGTCTGGAGGGCTGGGAGCTGAAGCTTTCTTT.

This clone appeared once. Other nucleotide sequences from this sample produce the same CDR3. The genes are TRBV5-1 and TRBJ2-3; 7 nucleotides align to TRBD2. Germline V gives CDR1 SGHRS, CDR2 YFSETQ. J was trimmed by 1 base and V by 0 bases; bases with no gene match: 2. CDR3 length: 15 amino acids. CDR3 sequence: CASSLVTSGTDTQYF. For the CDR3, the DNA is TGCGCCAGCAGCTTGGTTACTAGCGGCACAGATACGCAGTATTTT.

This sequence joins TRBV5-4 and TRBJ2-7, with D maybe TRBD2 (6 bases). Germline lookup yields CDR1 SGHNT and CDR2 YYREEE (reference sequence). V was shortened by 2 bases and J by 3 bases, with 18 bases between the two germline ends. The CDR3 has 16 amino acids. The CDR3 nucleotides read TGTGCCAGCAGCTTTACCGGGACTCCGGGATACTACGAGCAGTACTTC. Its translation is CASSFTGTPGYYEQYF.

This clone was observed once. The chain uses TRBV2 and TRBJ2-7; 7 bases match TRBD1. CDR3 length equals 12 residues. Trimming took 8 bases from V and 2 from J; bases not matched to a gene: 3. The germline V gene encodes CDR1 SNHLY and CDR2 FYNNEI. The CDR3 DNA follows: TGTGCCAGCCTGACAGGGCCCTACGAGCAGTACTTC. It codes for CASLTGPYEQYF.

The chain couples TRBV28 to TRBJ1-5; D remains unclear. The germline gives CDR1 MDHEN, CDR2 SYDVKM. The CDR3 sequence is 17 residues long. V shed 6 bases and J shed 6 bases, with 24 bases lying between them. CDR3 amino acids: CASSLTPTTKTFQPQHF. CDR3 nucleotides: TGTGCCAGCAGCCTTACCCCAACGACAAAGACTTTTCAGCCCCAGCATTTT.

The rearrangement joins TRBV10-3 to TRBJ2-7; D may correspond to TRBD1 or TRBD2 (7 bases each). The length of the CDR3 is 14 residues. V dropped 4 bases and J dropped 3 bases, with 13 bases sitting between them. Germline CDR1 reads ENHRY; CDR2 reads SYGVKD. CDR3 sequence: CAISVGGTDYEQYF. The CDR3 coding sequence is TGTGCCATCAGTGTGGGAGGGACAGACTACGAGCAGTACTTC.

The J gene is TRBJ1-2, the V gene TRBV7-9, with unresolved D. The V end lost 1 base, the J end lost 1 base, and 7 bases lay between the germline ends. Germline V gene lookup returns CDR1 SEHNR and CDR2 FQNEAQ (reference sequence). The CDR3 has 14 residues. Here the CDR3 reads CASSLDLHNYGYTF. CDR3 sequence (DNA): TGTGCCAGCAGCTTAGATCTCCATAACTATGGCTACACCTTC.

The V gene is TRBV6-5, the J gene TRBJ1-1; no firm D call. CDR3 length equals 13 residues. CDR1 and CDR2 from the germline V gene are MNHEY and SVGAGI. V dropped 0 bases and J dropped 3 bases, with 5 bases sitting between them. CDR3 coding DNA: TGTGCCAGCAGTTACTCGGTTGACACTGAAGCTTTCTTT. This codes for CASSYSVDTEAFF.

J is TRBJ2-1 and V is TRBV7-9; D might be TRBD2 (7 bases). The CDR3 covers 16 residues. V was clipped by 5 bases and J by 4 bases, with 18 bases between them. The germline gives CDR1 SEHNR, CDR2 FQNEAQ (reference sequence). CDR3 sequence reads: CASSVTYREGYNEQFF. The CDR3 DNA follows: TGTGCCAGCAGCGTCACCTACAGGGAGGGGTACAATGAGCAGTTCTTC. The variable domain in full, completed from reference TRBV7-9 and TRBJ2-1, reads DTGVSQNPRHKITKRGQNVTFRCDPISEHNRLYWYRQTLGQGPEFLTYFQNEAQLEKSRLLSDRFSAERPKGSFSTLEIQRTEQGDSAMYLCASSVTYREGYNEQFFGPGTRLTVL.

The chain couples TRBV18 to TRBJ1-2; 10 bases are shared with TRBD1. The CDR3 loop spans 15 amino acids. V dropped 6 bases and J dropped 8; count of bases not matched to a gene: 12. Germline V gene sequence: CDR1 KGHSH, CDR2 LQKENI. As DNA, the CDR3 is TGTGCCAGCTCGCGGGGACAGGGGTTCTTCTACGGCTACACCTTC. This translates into CASSRGQGFFYGYTF.

This clone was counted between two and nine times. J is TRBJ2-1 and V is TRBV7-8, with D possibly being TRBD1 (6 bases). This CDR3 contains 16 residues. V lost 0 bases, J lost 3 bases, and 12 bases lay in between. Germline lookup yields CDR1 SGHVS and CDR2 FQNEAQ. For the CDR3, the DNA is TGTGCCAGCAGCTTAGCGGTTGTAGGGGGCTACAATGAGCAGTTCTTC. Its translation is CASSLAVVGGYNEQFF. Using reference TRBV7-8 and TRBJ2-1 for the parts outside the CDR3, the full variable domain is GAGVSQSPRYKVAKRGQDVALRCDPISGHVSLFWYQQALGQGPEFLTYFQNEAQLDKSGLPSDRFFAERPEGSVSTLKIQRTQQEDSAVYLCASSLAVVGGYNEQFFGPGTRLTVL.

The chain links TRBV7-9 to TRBJ1-5; D remains unclear. The germline gives CDR1 SEHNR, CDR2 FQNEAQ (reference sequence). CDR3 size: 15 residues. V was shortened by 1 base and J by 1 base, with 8 bases between the two germline ends. In DNA, the CDR3 is TGTGCCAGCAGCTTAGGGGAGGTCAGCAATCAGCCCCAGCATTTT. It translates to CASSLGEVSNQPQHF. Variable domain in full (rest from reference TRBV7-9 and TRBJ1-5): DTGVSQNPRHKITKRGQNVTFRCDPISEHNRLYWYRQTLGQGPEFLTYFQNEAQLEKSRLLSDRFSAERPKGSFSTLEIQRTEQGDSAMYLCASSLGEVSNQPQHFGDGTRLSIL.

V gene TRBV5-5 combines with J gene TRBJ1-3; D is possibly TRBD1 (5 bases). Trimming pared 0 bases from V and 0 bases from J, leaving 13 bases between. The CDR3 length is 17 residues. CDR1 is SGHKS, CDR2 YYEKEE, per germline (reference sequence). DNA of the CDR3: TGTGCCAGCAGCTTGGAGGGGACTTCTAGCTCTGGAAACACCATATATTTT. Translation: CASSLEGTSSSGNTIYF. Combining the CDR3 with reference TRBV5-5 and TRBJ1-3 gives the whole variable domain DAGVTQSPTHLIKTRGQQVTLRCSPISGHKSVSWYQQVLGQGPQFIFQYYEKEERGRGNFPDRFSARQFPNYSSELNVNALLLGDSALYLCASSLEGTSSSGNTIYFGEGSWLTVV.

The rearrangement links TRBV15 to TRBJ2-3; D is ambiguous. CDR1 LNHNV and CDR2 YYDKDF come from the germline V gene (reference sequence). The CDR3 has 14 amino acids. Trimming pared 1 base from V and 4 bases from J, leaving 9 bases between. The chain's CDR3 is CATSRVLGSDTQYF. CDR3 DNA sequence: TGTGCCACCAGCAGAGTCCTCGGATCAGATACGCAGTATTTT. The full variable domain, in which reference TRBV15 and TRBJ2-3 provide the parts outside the CDR3, is DAMVIQNPRYQVTQFGKPVTLSCSQTLNHNVMYWYQQKSSQAPKLLFHYYDKDFNNEADTPDNFQSRRPNTSFCFLDIRSPGLGDTAMYLCATSRVLGSDTQYFGPGTRLTVL.

This chain joins TRBV19 and TRBJ1-2, with 7 bases aligning to TRBD1. Germline V gene sequence: CDR1 LNHDA, CDR2 SQIVND (reference sequence). V was pared by 9 bases and J by 3 bases, with 13 bases of the junction left unmatched. The CDR3 is 15 residues long. CDR3 DNA: TGTGCCAGCAGACAAACCGGGACAGCGGACTATGGCTACACCTTC. Protein product: CASRQTGTADYGYTF.

In this sample, this clone turned up once. The chain carries TRBV28 and TRBJ1-5, with TRBD1 identical over 7 bases. With 7 bases clipped from V and 9 bases from J, the junction kept 12 bases outside the gene matches. The CDR3 contains 14 residues. Germline V gene sequence: CDR1 MDHEN, CDR2 SYDVKM. The CDR3 here is CASKTGTVNLPQHF. CDR3 coding DNA: TGTGCCAGCAAAACCGGGACAGTAAACCTGCCCCAGCATTTT.

V is TRBV14 and J is TRBJ1-3; D unclear. The V gene lost 4 bases and the J gene lost 2 bases, with 9 bases spanning the gap. The CDR3 has 14 amino acids. Germline assignment: CDR1 SGHDN and CDR2 FVKESK. CDR3 bases: TGTGCCAGCAGCCCGACGACGGCTGGAAACACCATATATTTT. This codes for CASSPTTAGNTIYF. Complete variable domain (other parts from reference TRBV14 and TRBJ1-3): EAGVTQFPSHSVIEKGQTVTLRCDPISGHDNLYWYRRVMGKEIKFLLHFVKESKQDESGMPNNRFLAERTGGTYSTLKVQPAELEDSGVYFCASSPTTAGNTIYFGEGSWLTVV.

The chain employs TRBV27 and TRBJ2-1; unclear D gene. Between the trimmed V and J ends, which lost 4 bases and 3 bases, there was a span of 7 bases. Germline loops: CDR1 MNHEY, CDR2 SMNVEV (reference sequence). The CDR3 runs 13 residues. The CDR3 bases are TGTGCCAGCAGTTCCCAGAGCTACAATGAGCAGTTCTTC. It translates to CASSSQSYNEQFF.

The gene calls are TRBV5-5 and TRBJ1-5, with unresolved D. Between the trimmed V and J ends, which lost 2 bases and 3 bases, there was a span of 6 bases. The CDR3 contains 13 residues. CDR1 SGHKS and CDR2 YYEKEE come from the germline V gene (reference sequence). The CDR3 is CASSFLANQPQHF. DNA for the CDR3: TGTGCCAGCAGCTTTCTCGCCAATCAGCCCCAGCATTTT.

The chain recombines TRBV11-1 with TRBJ2-2; TRBD2 matches 7 bases. Germline V lookup: CDR1 SGHAT, CDR2 FQDESV (reference sequence). CDR3 length: 14 residues. The V and J ends lost 4 bases and 6 bases, in that order; junction bases with no gene match: 5. The CDR3 region is CASSWRGRPGELFF. CDR3 nucleotides: TGTGCCAGCAGCTGGCGGGGGAGGCCCGGGGAGCTGTTTTTT.

The chain employs TRBV28 and TRBJ1-3; D gene unclear. This CDR3 region has 12 residues. CDR1 and CDR2 (germline): MDHEN, SYDVKM. V lost 7 bases, J lost 3 bases, and 7 bases lay in between. DNA of the CDR3: TGTGCCAGCATGAGGTATGGAAACACCATATATTTT. Translation: CASMRYGNTIYF.

The genes are TRBV28 and TRBJ2-7, with 8 nucleotides matching TRBD1. V lost 3 bases and J lost 0; bases outside the gene matches: 7. Germline CDR1 is MDHEN and CDR2 is SYDVKM. This CDR3 region has 16 residues. Here the CDR3 reads CASSFQGAGGSYEQYF. The CDR3 region has the DNA TGTGCCAGCAGTTTCCAGGGGGCAGGGGGCTCCTACGAGCAGTACTTC. The full variable domain, in which reference TRBV28 and TRBJ2-7 provide the parts outside the CDR3, is DVKVTQSSRYLVKRTGEKVFLECVQDMDHENMFWYRQDPGLGLRLIYFSYDVKMKEKGDIPEGYSVSREKKERFSLILESASTNQTSMYLCASSFQGAGGSYEQYFGPGTRLTVT.

The chain has TRBV4-2 and TRBJ2-5, with 10 bases identical to TRBD2. The CDR3 spans 18 residues. Looked up from germline, CDR1 is LGHNA and CDR2 is YNFKEQ. The J segment lost 5 bases and the V segment lost 1 base, leaving 13 bases of the junction unmatched. The CDR3 coding sequence is TGTGCCAGCAGCCAAGTCGGTTTCAGCGGGAGGGCCTTGGAGACCCAGTACTTC. As protein: CASSQVGFSGRALETQYF.

The chain combines TRBV28 with TRBJ2-1; possibly TRBD2 for D (5 bases). V was trimmed by 5 bases and J by 2 bases, leaving 13 bases between them. The CDR3 totals 15 residues. CDR1 is MDHEN, CDR2 SYDVKM, per germline. This chain's CDR3 is CASSATAGAYNEQFF. CDR3 nucleotide sequence: TGTGCCAGCAGTGCCACCGCGGGCGCCTACAATGAGCAGTTCTTC.

CDR3 loop: CASSLAPGQGATGELFF. DNA for the CDR3: TGCGCCAGCAGCTTGGCCCCGGGACAGGGGGCTACCGGGGAGCTGTTTTTT. The gene calls are TRBV5-1 and TRBJ2-2; 12 positions agree with TRBD1. Germline lookup yields CDR1 SGHRS and CDR2 YFSETQ. The CDR3 is made up of 17 amino acids. The junction had 5 bases not matched to a gene; V was cut back by 0 bases and J by 5 bases.

This rearrangement joins TRBV5-1 to TRBJ2-7, with D perhaps assigned TRBD1 or TRBD2 (6 bases each). V dropped 0 bases and J dropped 3 bases, with 13 bases sitting between them. Per germline, CDR1 SGHRS and CDR2 YFSETQ. This CDR3 region has 15 residues. Written as DNA, the CDR3 is TGCGCCAGCAGCTTGGCTGGAGGGACACTCTACGAGCAGTACTTC. Protein: CASSLAGGTLYEQYF.